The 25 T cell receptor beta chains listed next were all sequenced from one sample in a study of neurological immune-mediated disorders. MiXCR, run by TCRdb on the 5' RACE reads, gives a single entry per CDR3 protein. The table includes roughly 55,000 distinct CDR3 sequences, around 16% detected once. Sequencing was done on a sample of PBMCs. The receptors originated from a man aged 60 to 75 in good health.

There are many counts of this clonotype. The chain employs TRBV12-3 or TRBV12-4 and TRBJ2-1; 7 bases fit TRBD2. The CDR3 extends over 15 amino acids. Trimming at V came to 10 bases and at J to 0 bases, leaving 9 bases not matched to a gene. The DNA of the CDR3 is TGTGCCATTACGGCTAGCGGTAGCTCCTACAATGAGCAGTTCTTC. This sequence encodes CAITASGSSYNEQFF.

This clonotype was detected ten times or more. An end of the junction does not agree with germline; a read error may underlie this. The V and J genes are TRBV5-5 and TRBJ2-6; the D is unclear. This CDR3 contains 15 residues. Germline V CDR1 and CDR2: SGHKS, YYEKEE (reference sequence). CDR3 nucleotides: TGTGTCAGCAGCTTGGAAGTCTCCGGGGCCAACGTCCTGACTTTC. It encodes CVSSLEVSGANVLTF.

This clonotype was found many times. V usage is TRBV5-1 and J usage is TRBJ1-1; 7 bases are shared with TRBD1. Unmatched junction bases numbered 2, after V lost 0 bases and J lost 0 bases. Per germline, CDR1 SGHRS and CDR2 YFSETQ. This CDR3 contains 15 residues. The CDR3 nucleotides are TGCGCCAGCAGCTTGGAACAGGGGATGAACACTGAAGCTTTCTTT. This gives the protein CASSLEQGMNTEAFF.

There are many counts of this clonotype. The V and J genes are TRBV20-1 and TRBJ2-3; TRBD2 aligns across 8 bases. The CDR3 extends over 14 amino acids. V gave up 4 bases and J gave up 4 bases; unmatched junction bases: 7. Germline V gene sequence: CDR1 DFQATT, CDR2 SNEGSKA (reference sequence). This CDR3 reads CSATKREWADTQYF. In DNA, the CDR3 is TGCAGTGCTACCAAGCGGGAGTGGGCAGATACGCAGTATTTT.

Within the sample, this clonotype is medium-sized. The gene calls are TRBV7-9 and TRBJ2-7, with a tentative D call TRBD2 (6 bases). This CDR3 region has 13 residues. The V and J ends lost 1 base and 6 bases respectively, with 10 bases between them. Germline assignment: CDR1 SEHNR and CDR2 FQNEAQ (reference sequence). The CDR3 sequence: CASSLGRGAEQYF. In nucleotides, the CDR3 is TGTGCCAGCAGCTTAGGGCGGGGCGCCGAGCAGTACTTC.

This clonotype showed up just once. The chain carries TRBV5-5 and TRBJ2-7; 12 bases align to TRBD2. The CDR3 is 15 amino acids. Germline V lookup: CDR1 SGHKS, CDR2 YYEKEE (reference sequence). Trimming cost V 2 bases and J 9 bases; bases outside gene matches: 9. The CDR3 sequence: CASSLVASGRAGQYF. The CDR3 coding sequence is TGTGCCAGCAGCTTAGTAGCTAGCGGGAGGGCGGGGCAGTACTTC.

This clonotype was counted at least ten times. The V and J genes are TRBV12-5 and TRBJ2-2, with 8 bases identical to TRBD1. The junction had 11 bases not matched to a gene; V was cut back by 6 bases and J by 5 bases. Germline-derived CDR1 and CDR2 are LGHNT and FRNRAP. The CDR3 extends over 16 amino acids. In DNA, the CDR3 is TGTGCTAGTGGCCTGCATCGGACAGGGTGGACCGGGGAGCTGTTTTTT. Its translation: CASGLHRTGWTGELFF.

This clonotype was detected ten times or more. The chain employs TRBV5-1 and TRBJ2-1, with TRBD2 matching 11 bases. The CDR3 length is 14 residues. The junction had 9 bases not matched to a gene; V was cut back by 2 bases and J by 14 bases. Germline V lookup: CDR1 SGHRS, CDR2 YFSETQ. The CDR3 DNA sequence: TGCGCCAGCAGCTTTTCGGATAGCGGGGGGGGAGAGTTCTTC. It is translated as CASSFSDSGGGEFF. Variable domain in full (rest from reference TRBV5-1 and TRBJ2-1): KAGVTQTPRYLIKTRGQQVTLSCSPISGHRSVSWYQQTPGQGLQFLFEYFSETQRNKGNFPGRFSGRQFSNSRSEMNVSTLELGDSALYLCASSFSDSGGGEFFGPGTRLTVL.

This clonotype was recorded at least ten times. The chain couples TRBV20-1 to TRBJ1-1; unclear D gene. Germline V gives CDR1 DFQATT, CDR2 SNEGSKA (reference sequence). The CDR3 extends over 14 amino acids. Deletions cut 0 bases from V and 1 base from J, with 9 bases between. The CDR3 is CSARDFGGNTEAFF. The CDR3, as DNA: TGCAGTGCTAGAGATTTTGGAGGGAACACTGAAGCTTTCTTT.

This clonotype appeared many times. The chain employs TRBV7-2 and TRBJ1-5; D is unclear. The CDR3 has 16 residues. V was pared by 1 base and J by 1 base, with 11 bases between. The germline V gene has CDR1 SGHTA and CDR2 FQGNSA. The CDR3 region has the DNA TGTGCCAGCAGCTTAGATGGCAGTATGAGCAATCAGCCCCAGCATTTT. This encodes CASSLDGSMSNQPQHF. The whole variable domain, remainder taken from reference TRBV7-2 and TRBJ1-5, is GAGVSQSPSNKVTEKGKDVELRCDPISGHTALYWYRQSLGQGLEFLIYFQGNSAPDKSGLPSDRFSAERTGGSVSTLTIQRTQQEDSAVYLCASSLDGSMSNQPQHFGDGTRLSIL.

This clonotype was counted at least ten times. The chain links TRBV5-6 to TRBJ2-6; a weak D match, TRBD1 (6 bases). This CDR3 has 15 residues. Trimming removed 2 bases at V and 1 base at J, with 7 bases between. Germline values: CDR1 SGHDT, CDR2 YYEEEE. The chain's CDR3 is CASSFTGSGANVLTF. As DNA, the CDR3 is TGTGCCAGCAGCTTTACAGGGTCTGGGGCCAACGTCCTGACTTTC.

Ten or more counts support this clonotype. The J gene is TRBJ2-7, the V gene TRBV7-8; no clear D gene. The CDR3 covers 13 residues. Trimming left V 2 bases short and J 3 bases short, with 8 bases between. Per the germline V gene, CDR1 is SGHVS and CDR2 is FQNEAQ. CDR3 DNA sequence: TGTGCCAGCAGCTTACCTGAAAACTACGAGCAGTACTTC. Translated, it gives CASSLPENYEQYF.

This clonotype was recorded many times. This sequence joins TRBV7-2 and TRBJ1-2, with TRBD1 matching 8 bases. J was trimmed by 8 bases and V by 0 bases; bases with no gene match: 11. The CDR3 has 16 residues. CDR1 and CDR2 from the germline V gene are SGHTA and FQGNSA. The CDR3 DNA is TGTGCCAGCAGCTTAGCCAGGGGGCGACTCGAGAGGGGCTACACCTTC. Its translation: CASSLARGRLERGYTF.

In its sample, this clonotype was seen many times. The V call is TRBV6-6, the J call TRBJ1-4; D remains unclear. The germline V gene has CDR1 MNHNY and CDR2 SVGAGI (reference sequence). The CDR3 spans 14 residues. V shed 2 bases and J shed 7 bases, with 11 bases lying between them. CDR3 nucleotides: TGTGCCAGCAGTTACAACCCGACGAGTGAAAAACTGTTTTTT. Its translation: CASSYNPTSEKLFF.

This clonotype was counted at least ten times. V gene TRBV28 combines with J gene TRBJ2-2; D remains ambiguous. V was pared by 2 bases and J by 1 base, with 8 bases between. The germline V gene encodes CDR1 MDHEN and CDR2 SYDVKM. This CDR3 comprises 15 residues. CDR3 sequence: CASSLEFQNTGELFF. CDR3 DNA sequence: TGTGCCAGCAGTTTAGAGTTCCAGAACACCGGGGAGCTGTTTTTT.

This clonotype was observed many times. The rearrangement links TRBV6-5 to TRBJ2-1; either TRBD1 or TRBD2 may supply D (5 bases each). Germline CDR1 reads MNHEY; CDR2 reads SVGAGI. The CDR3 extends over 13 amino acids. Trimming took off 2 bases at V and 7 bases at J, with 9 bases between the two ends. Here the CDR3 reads CASSYGTENEQFF. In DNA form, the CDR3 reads TGTGCCAGCAGTTACGGGACGGAAAATGAGCAGTTCTTC.

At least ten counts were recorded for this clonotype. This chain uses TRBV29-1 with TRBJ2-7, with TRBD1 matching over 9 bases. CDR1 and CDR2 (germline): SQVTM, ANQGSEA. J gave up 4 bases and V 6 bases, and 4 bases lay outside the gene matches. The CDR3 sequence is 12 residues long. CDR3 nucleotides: TGCAGCGTCGGACAGGGGATATACGAGCAGTACTTC. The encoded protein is CSVGQGIYEQYF.

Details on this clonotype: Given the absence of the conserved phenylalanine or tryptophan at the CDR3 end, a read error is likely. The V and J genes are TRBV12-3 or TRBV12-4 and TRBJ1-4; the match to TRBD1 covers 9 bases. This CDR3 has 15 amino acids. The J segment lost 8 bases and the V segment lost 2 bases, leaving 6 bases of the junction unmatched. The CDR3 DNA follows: TGTGCCAGCAGTTTAAGCGTGACAGGGGGAGAAAAACTGTTTTAT. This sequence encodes CASSLSVTGGEKLFY.

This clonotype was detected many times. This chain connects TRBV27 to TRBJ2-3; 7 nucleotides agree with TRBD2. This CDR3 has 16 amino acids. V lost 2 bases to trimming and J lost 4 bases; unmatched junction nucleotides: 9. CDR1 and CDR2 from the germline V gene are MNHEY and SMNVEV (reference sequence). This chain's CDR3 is CASSLGVGREADTQYF. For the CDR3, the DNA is TGTGCCAGCAGTTTAGGGGTAGGACGGGAGGCAGATACGCAGTATTTT.

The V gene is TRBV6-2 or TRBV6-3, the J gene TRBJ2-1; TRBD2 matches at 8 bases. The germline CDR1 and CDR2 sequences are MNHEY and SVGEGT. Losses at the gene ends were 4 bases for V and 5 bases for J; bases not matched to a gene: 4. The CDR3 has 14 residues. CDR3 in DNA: TGTGCCAGCAGTTTTCGGGAGGGAGACAATGAGCAGTTCTTC. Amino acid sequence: CASSFREGDNEQFF.

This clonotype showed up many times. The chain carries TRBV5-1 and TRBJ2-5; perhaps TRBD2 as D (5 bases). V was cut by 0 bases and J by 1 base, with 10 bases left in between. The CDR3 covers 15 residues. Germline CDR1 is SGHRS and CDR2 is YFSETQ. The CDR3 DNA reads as TGCGCCAGCAGCTTGGCGGGATTTGGCCAAGAGACCCAGTACTTC. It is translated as CASSLAGFGQETQYF.

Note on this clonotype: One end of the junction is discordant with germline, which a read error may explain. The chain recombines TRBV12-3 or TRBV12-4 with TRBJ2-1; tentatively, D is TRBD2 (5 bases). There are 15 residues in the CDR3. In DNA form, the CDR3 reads TGTGCCAACAGTCTTCTAGGAGGCTCCTACAATGAGCAGTTCTTC. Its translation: CANSLLGGSYNEQFF.

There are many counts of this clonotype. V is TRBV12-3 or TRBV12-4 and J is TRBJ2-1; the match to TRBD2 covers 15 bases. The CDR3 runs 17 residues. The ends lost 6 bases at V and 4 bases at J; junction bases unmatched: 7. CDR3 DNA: TGTGCCAGCAGGGCCGGAGGGACTAGCGGGGGGTACAATGAGCAGTTCTTC. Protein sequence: CASRAGGTSGGYNEQFF.

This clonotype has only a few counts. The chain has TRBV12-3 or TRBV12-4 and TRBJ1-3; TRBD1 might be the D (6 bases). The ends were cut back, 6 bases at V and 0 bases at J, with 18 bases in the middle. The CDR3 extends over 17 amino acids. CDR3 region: CASSRRAGASSGNTIYF. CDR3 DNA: TGTGCCAGCAGCCGTCGGGCAGGGGCCAGCTCTGGAAACACCATATATTTT.

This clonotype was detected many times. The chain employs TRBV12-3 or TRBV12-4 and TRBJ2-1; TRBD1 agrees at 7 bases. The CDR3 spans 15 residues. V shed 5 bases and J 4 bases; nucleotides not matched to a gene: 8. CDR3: CASSDRAGLYNEQFF. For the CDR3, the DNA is TGTGCCAGCAGTGACAGGGCCGGTCTATACAATGAGCAGTTCTTC.